This T cell receptor (beta chain) was identified during a study of beta chain features in type 1 diabetes. Regarding the study as a whole: Individuals with type 1 diabetes displayed fewer insertions and more deletions at VDJ junctions. In all four CD4+ subsets, TCRB CDR3 length was significantly, moderately reduced in type 1 diabetes.

V was pared by 8 bases and J by 5 bases, with 8 bases of the junction left unmatched. Germline assignment: CDR1 SQVTM and CDR2 ANQGSEA. CDR3 length: 13 amino acids. The entirety of the isolated RNA underwent reverse transcription, so expressed TCRB transcripts were sequenced. Libraries were prepared by immunoSEQ multiplex PCR; TCRdb keeps only in-frame clonotypes and omits some of them. The repertoire holds some 240,000 clones, roughly 17% seen once, with 0.065% to 0.095% in the top ten. This clone was detected only a few times. Its matching antigen is unknown. This sequence was found in a man aged 25 to 40 with type 1 diabetes. The sample consisted of naive CD4+ T cells from blood. This chain links TRBV29-1 with TRBJ2-5; 10 bases match TRBD1. CDR3 bases: TGCAGCCTGAAGACAGGGGGCTCGGAGACCCAGTACTTC. This sequence encodes CSLKTGGSETQYF.